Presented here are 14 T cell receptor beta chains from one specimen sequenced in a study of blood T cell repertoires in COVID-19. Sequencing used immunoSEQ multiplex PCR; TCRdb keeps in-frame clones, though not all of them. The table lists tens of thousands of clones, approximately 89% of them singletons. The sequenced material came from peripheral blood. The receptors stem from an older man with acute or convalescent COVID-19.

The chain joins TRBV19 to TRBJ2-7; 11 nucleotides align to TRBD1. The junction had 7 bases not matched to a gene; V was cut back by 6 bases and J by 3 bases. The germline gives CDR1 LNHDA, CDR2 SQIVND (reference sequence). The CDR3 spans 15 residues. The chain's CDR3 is CASSNGGTGGYEQYF. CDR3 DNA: TGTGCCAGTAGCAACGGGGGGACAGGGGGCTACGAGCAGTACTTC.

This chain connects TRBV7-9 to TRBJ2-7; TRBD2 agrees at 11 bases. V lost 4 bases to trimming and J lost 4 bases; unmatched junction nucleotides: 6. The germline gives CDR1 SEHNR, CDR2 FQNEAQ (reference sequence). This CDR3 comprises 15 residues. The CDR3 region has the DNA TGTGCCAGCAGCTCGAGACTAGCGGGGCGATACGAGCAGTACTTC. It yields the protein CASSSRLAGRYEQYF.

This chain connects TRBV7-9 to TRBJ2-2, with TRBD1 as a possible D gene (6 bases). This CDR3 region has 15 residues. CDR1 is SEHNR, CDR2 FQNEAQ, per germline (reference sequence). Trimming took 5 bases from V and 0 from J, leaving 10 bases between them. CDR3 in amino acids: CASSRAGANTGELFF. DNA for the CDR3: TGTGCCAGCAGCCGTGCAGGGGCGAACACCGGGGAGCTGTTTTTT. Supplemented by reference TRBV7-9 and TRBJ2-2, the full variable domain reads DTGVSQNPRHKITKRGQNVTFRCDPISEHNRLYWYRQTLGQGPEFLTYFQNEAQLEKSRLLSDRFSAERPKGSFSTLEIQRTEQGDSAMYLCASSRAGANTGELFFGEGSRLTVL.

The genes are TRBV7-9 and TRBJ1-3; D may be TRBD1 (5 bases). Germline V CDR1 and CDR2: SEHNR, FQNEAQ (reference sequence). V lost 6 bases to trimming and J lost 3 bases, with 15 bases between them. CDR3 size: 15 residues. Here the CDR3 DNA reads TGTGCCAGCAGACTCGGGGGATTTGGTGGAAACACCATATATTTT. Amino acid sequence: CASRLGGFGGNTIYF.

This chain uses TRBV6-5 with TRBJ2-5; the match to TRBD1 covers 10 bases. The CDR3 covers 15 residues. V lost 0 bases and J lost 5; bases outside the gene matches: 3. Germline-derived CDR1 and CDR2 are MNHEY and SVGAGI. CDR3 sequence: CASSYSSGQGETQYF. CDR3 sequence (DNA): TGTGCCAGCAGTTACTCGTCGGGACAGGGGGAGACCCAGTACTTC.

CDR3 region: CASSPGQGSGNTIYF. As DNA, the CDR3 is TGTGCCAGCTCACCGGGACAGGGTTCTGGAAACACCATATATTTT. V and J are TRBV18 and TRBJ1-3, with TRBD1 matching 9 bases. The germline gives CDR1 KGHSH, CDR2 LQKENI. This CDR3 comprises 15 residues. The V and J ends lost 3 bases and 1 base, in that order; junction bases with no gene match: 1.

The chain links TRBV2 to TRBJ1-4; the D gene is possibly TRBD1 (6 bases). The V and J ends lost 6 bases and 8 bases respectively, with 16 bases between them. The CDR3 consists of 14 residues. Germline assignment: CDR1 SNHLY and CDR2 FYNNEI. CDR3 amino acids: CASSPAPQGEKLFF. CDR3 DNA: TGTGCCAGCAGCCCCGCACCACAGGGAGAAAAACTGTTTTTT.

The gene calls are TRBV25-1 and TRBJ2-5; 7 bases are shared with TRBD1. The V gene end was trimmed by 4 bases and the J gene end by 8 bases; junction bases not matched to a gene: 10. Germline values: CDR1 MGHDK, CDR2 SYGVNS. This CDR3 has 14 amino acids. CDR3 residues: CASSVSRTGVTQYF. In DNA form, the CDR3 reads TGTGCCAGCAGTGTTTCGAGGACAGGAGTTACCCAGTACTTC.

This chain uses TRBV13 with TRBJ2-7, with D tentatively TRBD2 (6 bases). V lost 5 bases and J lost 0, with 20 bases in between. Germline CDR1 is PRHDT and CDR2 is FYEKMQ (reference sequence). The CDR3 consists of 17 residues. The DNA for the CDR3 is TGTGCCAGCAGCGGCTGGGGACTTTCCGACAACTCCTACGAGCAGTACTTC. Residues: CASSGWGLSDNSYEQYF. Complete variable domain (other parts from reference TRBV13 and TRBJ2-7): AAGVIQSPRHLIKEKRETATLKCYPIPRHDTVYWYQQGPGQDPQFLISFYEKMQSDKGSIPDRFSAQQFSDYHSELNMSSLELGDSALYFCASSGWGLSDNSYEQYFGPGTRLTVT.

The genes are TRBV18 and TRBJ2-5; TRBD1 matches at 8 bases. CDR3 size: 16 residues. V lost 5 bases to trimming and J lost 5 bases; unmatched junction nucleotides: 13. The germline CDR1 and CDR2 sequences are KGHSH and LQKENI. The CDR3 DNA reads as TGTGCCAGCTCATCTTATGGTGACAGGGGACGGGAGACCCAGTACTTC. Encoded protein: CASSSYGDRGRETQYF.

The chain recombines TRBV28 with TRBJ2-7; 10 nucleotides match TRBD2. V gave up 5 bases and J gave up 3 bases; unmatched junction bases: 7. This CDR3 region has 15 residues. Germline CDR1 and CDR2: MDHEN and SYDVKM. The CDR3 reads CASSVPGLARYEQYF. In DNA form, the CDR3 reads TGTGCCAGCAGTGTTCCGGGACTAGCGCGCTACGAGCAGTACTTC.

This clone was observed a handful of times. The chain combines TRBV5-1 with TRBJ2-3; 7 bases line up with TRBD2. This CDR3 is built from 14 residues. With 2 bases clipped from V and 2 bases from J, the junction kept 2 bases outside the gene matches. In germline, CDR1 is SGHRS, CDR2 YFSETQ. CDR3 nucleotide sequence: TGCGCCAGCAGCTTAGCGGGGTTCACAGATACGCAGTATTTT. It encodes CASSLAGFTDTQYF. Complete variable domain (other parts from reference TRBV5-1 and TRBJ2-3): KAGVTQTPRYLIKTRGQQVTLSCSPISGHRSVSWYQQTPGQGLQFLFEYFSETQRNKGNFPGRFSGRQFSNSRSEMNVSTLELGDSALYLCASSLAGFTDTQYFGPGTRLTVL.

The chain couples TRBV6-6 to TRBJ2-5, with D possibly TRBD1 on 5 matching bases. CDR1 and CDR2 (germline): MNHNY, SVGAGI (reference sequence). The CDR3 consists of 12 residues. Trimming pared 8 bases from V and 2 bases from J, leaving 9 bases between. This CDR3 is CASSSGQETQYF. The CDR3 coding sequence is TGTGCCAGCTCATCAGGGCAAGAGACCCAGTACTTC.

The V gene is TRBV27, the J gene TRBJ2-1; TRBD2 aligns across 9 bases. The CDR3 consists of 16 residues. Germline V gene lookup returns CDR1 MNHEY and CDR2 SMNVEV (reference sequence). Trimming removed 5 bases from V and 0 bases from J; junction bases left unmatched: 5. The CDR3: CASSASGRSSYNEQFF. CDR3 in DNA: TGTGCCAGCAGTGCGAGCGGGAGGAGCTCCTACAATGAGCAGTTCTTC.